Below are 18 T cell receptor beta chains sequenced from a single sample in a study of shared clonotypes between healthy human individuals. Produced via immunoSEQ multiplex PCR; TCRdb's table is partial and in-frame only. The repertoire holds about 1,500,000 clones, with over 95% as singletons. The sequenced sample was naive CD4+ T cells sorted from blood. Subset of the sample: CD45RA+ positively selected. The source of these receptors is a man aged 25-45 years in good health.

The chain has TRBV2 and TRBJ2-7; 9 bases fit TRBD1. The germline V gene encodes CDR1 SNHLY and CDR2 FYNNEI. Germline trimming cut 7 bases from V and 7 bases from J; bases unmatched to any gene: 14. The CDR3 covers 15 residues. Here the CDR3 DNA reads TGTGCCAGCACTGGATGGGACAGGGCCCCTAGGGAGCAGTACTTC. It translates to CASTGWDRAPREQYF.

This chain connects TRBV5-1 to TRBJ2-1; TRBD2 matches 7 bases. The CDR3 sequence is 14 residues long. J gave up 1 base and V 6 bases, and 4 bases lay outside the gene matches. Germline V gene sequence: CDR1 SGHRS, CDR2 YFSETQ. DNA of the CDR3: TGCGCCAGCACCGGGGGGTCTTCCTACAATGAGCAGTTCTTC. This sequence encodes CASTGGSSYNEQFF.

This sequence joins TRBV4-2 and TRBJ2-1; the match to TRBD2 covers 10 bases. J was trimmed by 9 bases and V by 2 bases; bases with no gene match: 10. This CDR3 has 16 residues. Germline CDR1 LGHNA, CDR2 YNFKEQ. CDR3 sequence (DNA): TGTGCCAGCAGCCAACCTCAGCGGGAGGGAAGGTCTGAGCAGTTCTTC. Residues: CASSQPQREGRSEQFF.

For this clone: This CDR3 is also generated by other DNA sequences in the sample. The J gene is TRBJ2-7, the V gene TRBV5-1; tentative D call: TRBD2 (6 bases). V dropped 2 bases and J dropped 2 bases, with 11 bases sitting between them. In germline, CDR1 is SGHRS, CDR2 YFSETQ. This CDR3 spans 14 amino acids. CDR3: CASSFRGSPYEQYF. The CDR3 bases are TGCGCCAGCAGCTTCCGGGGGAGCCCCTACGAGCAGTACTTC.

The chain has TRBV28 and TRBJ2-2; D call uncertain. V lost 0 bases and J 1 base, leaving 6 bases between the germline ends. The V gene's germline CDR1 is MDHEN and CDR2 SYDVKM. This CDR3 spans 15 amino acids. As DNA, the CDR3 is TGTGCCAGCAGTTTATGGCTAGTGAACACCGGGGAGCTGTTTTTT. Its protein is CASSLWLVNTGELFF.

V gene TRBV7-9 combines with J gene TRBJ2-7; 7 nucleotides match TRBD1. There are 14 residues in the CDR3. V lost 4 bases and J lost 4; bases outside the gene matches: 7. Germline V CDR1 and CDR2: SEHNR, FQNEAQ (reference sequence). CDR3 amino acids: CASSSIGQAYEQYF. DNA for the CDR3: TGTGCCAGCAGCTCCATCGGACAGGCTTACGAGCAGTACTTC.

This chain connects TRBV5-1 to TRBJ2-1, with D perhaps TRBD2 (6 bases). V was pared by 4 bases and J by 8 bases, with 16 bases between. There are 14 residues in the CDR3. The V gene's germline CDR1 is SGHRS and CDR2 YFSETQ. The CDR3 sequence is CASSPLTRGDEQFF. CDR3 nucleotide sequence: TGCGCCAGCAGCCCGCTGACTAGGGGCGATGAGCAGTTCTTC.

The CDR3 nucleotides are TGCGCCAGCAACCCTCCCGGGAGCGGGGAGCTGTTTTTT. Translation: CASNPPGSGELFF. The chain carries TRBV5-1 and TRBJ2-2; TRBD2 is a possible D gene (6 bases). With 6 bases removed from V and 7 bases from J, the gap between germline ends came to 13 bases. CDR1 and CDR2 (germline): SGHRS, YFSETQ. This CDR3 contains 13 residues.

The chain carries TRBV19 and TRBJ2-1; 8 bases match TRBD1. V shed 7 bases, J shed 7 bases, and the junction held 12 bases outside the gene matches. There are 15 residues in the CDR3. Germline loops: CDR1 LNHDA, CDR2 SQIVND (reference sequence). The CDR3 sequence is CASNQGQGSRNEQFF. The CDR3 region has the DNA TGTGCCAGTAACCAAGGACAGGGTTCAAGGAATGAGCAGTTCTTC.

This clone was detected only once. The genes are TRBV4-3 and TRBJ2-3; weak D call: TRBD2 (5 bases). This CDR3 has 14 amino acids. Germline V gene data show CDR1 as LGHNA and CDR2 as YSLEER. Trimming cost V 2 bases and J 3 bases, with 9 bases left between them. CDR3 in amino acids: CASSQTGKTDTQYF. Written as DNA, the CDR3 is TGCGCCAGCAGCCAAACGGGGAAAACAGATACGCAGTATTTT.

The V and J genes are TRBV11-2 and TRBJ2-7; 7 bases fit TRBD1. The germline CDR1 and CDR2 sequences are SGHAT and FQNNGV. With 6 bases clipped from V and 6 bases from J, the junction kept 8 bases outside the gene matches. CDR3 size: 13 residues. CDR3 sequence reads: CASRILRQGEQYF. Written as DNA, the CDR3 is TGTGCCAGCAGGATTCTACGACAGGGCGAGCAGTACTTC.

CDR3 region: CASSQTGSDEQYF. The DNA of the CDR3 is TGTGCCAGCAGCCAGACAGGTTCCGACGAGCAGTACTTC. The chain carries TRBV7-3 and TRBJ2-7; possible D gene TRBD1, 6 bases. Trimming removed 5 bases from V and 5 bases from J, with 13 bases in between. CDR3 length: 13 amino acids. The germline CDR1 and CDR2 sequences are SGHTA and FQGTGA.

The chain is built from TRBV11-2 and TRBJ2-2, with no clear D. Trimming cost V 8 bases and J 6 bases, with 13 bases left between them. The germline CDR1 and CDR2 sequences are SGHAT and FQNNGV. The CDR3 totals 13 residues. CDR3 amino acids: CASRSVGPGELFF. The CDR3 DNA sequence: TGTGCCAGCCGCTCGGTCGGGCCCGGGGAGCTGTTTTTT. Supplemented by reference TRBV11-2 and TRBJ2-2, the full variable domain reads EAGVAQSPRYKIIEKRQSVAFWCNPISGHATLYWYQQILGQGPKLLIQFQNNGVVDDSQLPKDRFSAERLKGVDSTLKIQPAKLEDSAVYLCASRSVGPGELFFGEGSRLTVL.

This sequence joins TRBV18 and TRBJ1-2; possibly TRBD1 for D (5 bases). The CDR3 has 13 residues. Germline V lookup: CDR1 KGHSH, CDR2 LQKENI. V lost 2 bases and J lost 3, with 7 bases in between. CDR3 protein: CASSPVGDYGYTF. The CDR3 DNA reads TGTGCCAGCTCACCAGTGGGGGACTATGGCTACACCTTC.

The rearrangement links TRBV7-8 to TRBJ2-3, with D possibly TRBD2 on 5 matching bases. V lost 3 bases, J lost 5 bases, and 12 bases lay in between. The CDR3 sequence is 14 residues long. Germline lookup yields CDR1 SGHVS and CDR2 FQNEAQ. This CDR3 is CASSFPLGRDTQYF. CDR3 nucleotide sequence: TGTGCCAGCAGCTTCCCCCTGGGGAGAGATACGCAGTATTTT. Drawing the rest from reference TRBV7-8 and TRBJ2-3, the complete variable domain is GAGVSQSPRYKVAKRGQDVALRCDPISGHVSLFWYQQALGQGPEFLTYFQNEAQLDKSGLPSDRFFAERPEGSVSTLKIQRTQQEDSAVYLCASSFPLGRDTQYFGPGTRLTVL.

This chain uses TRBV7-2 with TRBJ1-5, with TRBD1 matching 7 bases. This CDR3 has 14 residues. Germline values: CDR1 SGHTA, CDR2 FQGNSA. The J segment lost 7 bases and the V segment lost 4 bases, leaving 7 bases of the junction unmatched. The CDR3 reads CASSSRQGGQPQHF. CDR3 nucleotides: TGTGCCAGCAGCTCTCGACAGGGTGGCCAGCCCCAGCATTTT.

CDR3 bases: TGCAGCGTTGCACGGGGGGGGAATGAGCAGTTCTTC. Residues: CSVARGGNEQFF. The genes are TRBV29-1 and TRBJ2-1, with 8 nucleotides matching TRBD2. CDR1 and CDR2 from the germline V gene are SQVTM and ANQGSEA. The CDR3 sequence is 12 residues long. Trimming took 4 bases from V and 7 from J; bases not matched to a gene: 3.

This clone was detected only once. The rearrangement uses TRBV7-2 and TRBJ1-1; 8 bases line up with TRBD1. J gave up 1 base and V 5 bases, and 3 bases lay outside the gene matches. The CDR3 is 14 residues long. CDR1 is SGHTA, CDR2 FQGNSA, per germline. CDR3 nucleotides: TGTGCCAGCAGCAAACAGGGGGGGAACACTGAAGCTTTCTTT. Its translation is CASSKQGGNTEAFF.